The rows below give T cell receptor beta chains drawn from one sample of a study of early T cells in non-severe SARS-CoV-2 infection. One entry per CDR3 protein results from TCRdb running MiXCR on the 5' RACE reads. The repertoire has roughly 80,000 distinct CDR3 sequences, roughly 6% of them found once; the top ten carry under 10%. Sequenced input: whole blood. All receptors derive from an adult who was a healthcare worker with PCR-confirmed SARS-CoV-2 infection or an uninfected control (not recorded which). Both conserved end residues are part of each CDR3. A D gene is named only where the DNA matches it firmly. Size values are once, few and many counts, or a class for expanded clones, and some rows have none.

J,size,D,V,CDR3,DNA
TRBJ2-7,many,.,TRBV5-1,CASSERRGGSSTEQYF,TGCGCCAGCAGCGAACGTAGGGGGGGCTCTTCTACCGAGCAGTACTTC
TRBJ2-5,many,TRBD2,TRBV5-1,CASSKGTSGKETQYF,TGCGCCAGCAGCAAAGGGACTAGCGGGAAAGAGACCCAGTACTTC
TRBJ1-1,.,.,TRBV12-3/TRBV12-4,CASSLRSSAEAFF,TGTGCCAGCAGTTTAAGATCCTCGGCTGAAGCTTTCTTT
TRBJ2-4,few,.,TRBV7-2,CASSLTGAKNIQYF,TGTGCCAGCAGCTTAACAGGGGCCAAAAACATTCAGTACTTC
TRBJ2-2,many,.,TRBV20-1,CSARDYQDTGELFF,TGCAGTGCTAGAGACTATCAGGACACCGGGGAGCTGTTTTTT
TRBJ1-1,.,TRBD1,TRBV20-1,CSAFDRGLSGAFF,TGCAGTGCCTTCGACAGGGGGCTGTCAGGAGCTTTCTTT
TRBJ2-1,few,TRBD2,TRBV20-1,CSARGWTSDYNEQFF,TGCAGTGCTAGAGGATGGACTAGCGACTACAATGAGCAGTTCTTC
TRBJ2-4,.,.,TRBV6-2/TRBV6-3,CASSYEVGGSLAKNIQYF,TGTGCCAGCAGTTACGAAGTAGGCGGCTCTCTAGCCAAAAACATTCAGTACTTC
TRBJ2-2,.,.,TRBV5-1,CASSSGTLNTGELFF,TGCGCCAGCAGCTCCGGGACATTAAACACCGGGGAGCTGTTTTTT
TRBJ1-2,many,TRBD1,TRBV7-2,CASSKGQTNYGYTF,TGTGCCAGCAGCAAGGGACAGACTAACTATGGCTACACCTTC
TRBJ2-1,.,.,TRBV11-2,CASSLGVDSYNEQFF,TGTGCCAGCAGCTTAGGTGTTGACTCCTACAATGAGCAGTTCTTC
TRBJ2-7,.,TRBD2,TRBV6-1,CASAPRGGSYEQYF,TGTGCCAGCGCCCCCCGGGGGGGGTCCTACGAGCAGTACTTC
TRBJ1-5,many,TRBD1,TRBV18,CASSGTGNNQPQHF,TGTGCCAGCTCCGGGACAGGGAACAATCAGCCCCAGCATTTT
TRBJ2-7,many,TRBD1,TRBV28,CASSLWGQVQYF,TGTGCCAGCAGTTTATGGGGACAGGTGCAGTACTTC
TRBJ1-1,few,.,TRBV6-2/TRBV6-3,CASTKDGITEAFF,TGTGCCAGCACCAAGGACGGGATCACTGAAGCTTTCTTT
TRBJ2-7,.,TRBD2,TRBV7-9,CASSLETSGNSEQYF,TGTGCCAGCAGCTTAGAGACTAGCGGGAATAGCGAGCAGTACTTC
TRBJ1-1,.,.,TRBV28,CASRSGQREAFF,TGTGCCAGCAGATCAGGACAGCGTGAAGCTTTCTTT
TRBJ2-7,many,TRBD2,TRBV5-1,CASSSIAGGAVEQYF,TGCGCCAGCAGCTCCATAGCGGGAGGGGCTGTCGAGCAGTACTTC
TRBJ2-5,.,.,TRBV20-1,CSATRGRGETQYF,TGCAGTGCCACCCGGGGGCGGGGGGAGACCCAGTACTTC
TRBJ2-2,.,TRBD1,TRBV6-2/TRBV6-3,CASSNLQGTGELFF,TGTGCCAGCAGTAACCTACAGGGGACCGGGGAGCTGTTTTTT
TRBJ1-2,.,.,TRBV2,CASIGDPLYGYTF,TGTGCCAGCATCGGGGATCCCCTCTATGGCTACACCTTC
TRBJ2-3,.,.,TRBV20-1,CSAFIPGTDTQYF,TGCAGTGCTTTCATCCCGGGCACAGATACGCAGTATTTT
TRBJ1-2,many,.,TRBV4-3,CASSQESRSYGYTF,TGCGCCAGCAGCCAAGAGAGCCGAAGCTATGGCTACACCTTC
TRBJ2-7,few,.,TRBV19,CASSIGLAGREQYF,TGTGCCAGTAGTATAGGTCTAGCTGGACGGGAGCAGTACTTC
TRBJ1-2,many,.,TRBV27,CASSSTGTNYGYTF,TGTGCCAGCAGCTCAACCGGGACTAACTATGGCTACACCTTC
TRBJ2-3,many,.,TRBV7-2,CASSPPRAFTDTQYF,TGTGCCAGCAGCCCACCGAGGGCCTTCACAGATACGCAGTATTTT
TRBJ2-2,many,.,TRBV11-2,CASSLSATGELFF,TGTGCCAGCAGCTTATCGGCGACCGGGGAGCTGTTTTTT
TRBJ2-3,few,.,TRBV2,CASRSEGISTDTQYF,TGTGCCAGCAGGTCGGAGGGGATTAGCACAGATACGCAGTATTTT
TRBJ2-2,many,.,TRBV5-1,CASSPRGGAGELFF,TGCGCCAGCAGCCCTCGAGGCGGGGCCGGGGAGCTGTTTTTT
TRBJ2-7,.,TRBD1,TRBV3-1,CASSQGGDRVYEQYF,TGTGCCAGCAGCCAAGGCGGCGACAGGGTTTACGAGCAGTACTTC
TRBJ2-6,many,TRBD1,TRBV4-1,CASSQEVSTGVFGANVLTF,TGCGCCAGCAGCCAAGAAGTATCGACAGGGGTTTTCGGGGCCAACGTCCTGACTTTC
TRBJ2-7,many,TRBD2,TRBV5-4,CASSLELAGSYEQYF,TGTGCCAGCAGCTTGGAACTAGCGGGGAGCTACGAGCAGTACTTC
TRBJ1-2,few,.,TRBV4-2,CASSQERGDYGYTF,TGTGCCAGCAGCCAAGAGCGTGGCGACTATGGCTACACCTTC
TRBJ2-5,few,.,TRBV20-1,CSAPQSGGFQETQYF,TGCAGTGCTCCCCAGTCCGGGGGTTTCCAAGAGACCCAGTACTTC
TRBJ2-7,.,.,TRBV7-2,CASSSGPLFEQYF,TGTGCCAGCAGCTCGGGACCCCTATTCGAGCAGTACTTC
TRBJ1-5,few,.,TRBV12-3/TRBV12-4,CASSLMVPNQPQHF,TGTGCCAGCAGTTTGATGGTCCCTAATCAGCCCCAGCATTTT
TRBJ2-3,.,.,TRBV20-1,CSARDQYTDTQYF,TGCAGTGCTAGAGATCAGTACACAGATACGCAGTATTTT
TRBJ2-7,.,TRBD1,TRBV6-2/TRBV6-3,CASSFWTGGDEQYF,TGTGCCAGCAGTTTCTGGACAGGGGGGGACGAGCAGTACTTC
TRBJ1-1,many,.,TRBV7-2,CASSLVGTQEGAFF,TGTGCCAGCAGCTTAGTAGGGACCCAGGAAGGAGCTTTCTTT
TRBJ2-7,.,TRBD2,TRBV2,CASKATSGNYEQYF,TGTGCCAGCAAAGCGACTAGCGGGAACTACGAGCAGTACTTC
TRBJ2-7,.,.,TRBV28,CASSFSGSPSGEQYF,TGTGCCAGCAGTTTCTCTGGCAGCCCGAGCGGCGAGCAGTACTTC
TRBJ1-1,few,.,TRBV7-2,CASSLEVENTEAFF,TGTGCCAGCAGCTTAGAGGTCGAGAACACTGAAGCTTTCTTT
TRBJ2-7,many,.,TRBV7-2,CASSFANSPYEQYF,TGTGCCAGCAGCTTTGCAAACAGCCCCTACGAGCAGTACTTC
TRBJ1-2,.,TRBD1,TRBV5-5,CASSLSGTGSINYGYTF,TGTGCCAGCAGCTTGTCCGGGACAGGGAGTATTAACTATGGCTACACCTTC
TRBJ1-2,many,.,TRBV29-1,CSVEGGYNYGYTF,TGCAGCGTTGAAGGAGGGTACAACTATGGCTACACCTTC
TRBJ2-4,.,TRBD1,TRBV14,CASSQPGTGDGKNIQYF,TGTGCCAGCAGCCAACCCGGGACAGGGGACGGCAAAAACATTCAGTACTTC
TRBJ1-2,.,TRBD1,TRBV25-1,CASSEGTGGFYGYTF,TGTGCCAGCAGTGAAGGGACAGGGGGCTTCTATGGCTACACCTTC
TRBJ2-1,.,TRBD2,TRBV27,CASSWDYRYEQFF,TGTGCCAGCAGTTGGGACTATCGGTATGAGCAGTTCTTC